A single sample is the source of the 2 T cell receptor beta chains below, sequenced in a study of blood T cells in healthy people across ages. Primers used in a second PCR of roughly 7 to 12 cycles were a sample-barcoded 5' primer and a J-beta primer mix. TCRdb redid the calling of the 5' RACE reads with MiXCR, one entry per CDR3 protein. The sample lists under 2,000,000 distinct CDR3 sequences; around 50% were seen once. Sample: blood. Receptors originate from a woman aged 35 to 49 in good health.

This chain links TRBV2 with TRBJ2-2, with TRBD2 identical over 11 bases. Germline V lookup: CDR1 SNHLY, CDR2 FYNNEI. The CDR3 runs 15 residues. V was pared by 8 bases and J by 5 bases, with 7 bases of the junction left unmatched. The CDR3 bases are TGTGCCAGCGATCTAGCGGGGGGCCGGACCGGGGAGCTGTTTTTT. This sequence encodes CASDLAGGRTGELFF.

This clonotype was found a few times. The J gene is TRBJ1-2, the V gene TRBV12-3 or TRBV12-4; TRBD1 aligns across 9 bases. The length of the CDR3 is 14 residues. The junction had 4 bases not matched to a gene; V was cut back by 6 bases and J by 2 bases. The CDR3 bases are TGTGCCAGCAGGGACAGGGGAAGGAACTATGGCTACACCTTC. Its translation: CASRDRGRNYGYTF.